This record covers a single T cell receptor (beta chain). Germline values: CDR1 SGHNT, CDR2 YYREEE (reference sequence). V was pared by 0 bases and J by 9 bases, with 4 bases between. The CDR3 covers 11 residues. This entry belongs to a study of shared clonotypes between healthy human individuals. At the level of the study: The study used three CD4 naive, three CD4 memory, two CD8 naive and one CD8 memory plate per donor.

Splitting of each subset's genomic DNA was done evenly across several immunoSEQ plates. Some clones are missing from TCRdb's copy, which holds only in-frame ones; the method was immunoSEQ multiplex PCR. The table lists around 1.6 million clones, 95% to 99% of them singletons. Healthy HIV-negative adults without recent acute infections or vaccinations served as donors. Donors were Caucasian adults residing in Nashville, Tennessee, USA. This TCR derives from a young man in good health. V usage is TRBV5-4 and J usage is TRBJ2-1; D is undetermined. The sample comprised naive CD4+ T cells sorted from blood. Subset described: CD45RA+ positively selected. The CDR3 sequence is CASSLAAEQFF. DNA for the CDR3: TGTGCCAGCAGCTTGGCGGCTGAGCAGTTCTTC.